This record concerns one TCR beta chain sequence. What it recognizes is unknown. The sample is drawn from a study of cytomegalovirus exposure and HLA in healthy donors. The PCR contained 60 Vbeta and 13 Jbeta primers. Sequenced by immunoSEQ multiplex PCR; TCRdb stores in-frame clones only, minus some. The sample lists around 31,000 clones, about 66% occurring once. Donors were nominally healthy when sampled, though unrecorded immune exposures were likely. Study-wide findings and caveats: Most subjects' HLA-A and HLA-B alleles were reportedly predicted from TCR beta sequences. Some V segments, including TRBV6-2 and TRBV6-3, were excluded as indistinguishable. Listed as cytomegalovirus-associated were 164 TCR beta chains.

V trimming: 0 bases; J trimming: 0 bases; junction bases outside the gene matches: 12. Germline assignment: CDR1 SGHRS and CDR2 YFSETQ. The CDR3 has 18 amino acids. This sequence originates from a male donor in good health and CMV-seropositive. The specimen was PBMCs. This chain links TRBV5-1 with TRBJ2-7; TRBD1 agrees at 7 bases. The CDR3 sequence is CASSLGPRDSYNSYEQYF. Here the CDR3 DNA reads TGCGCCAGCAGCTTGGGACCCAGGGACAGCTACAACTCCTACGAGCAGTACTTC. Supplemented by reference TRBV5-1 and TRBJ2-7, the full variable domain reads KAGVTQTPRYLIKTRGQQVTLSCSPISGHRSVSWYQQTPGQGLQFLFEYFSETQRNKGNFPGRFSGRQFSNSRSEMNVSTLELGDSALYLCASSLGPRDSYNSYEQYFGPGTRLTVT.